A selection of T cell receptor beta chains follows, all from one sample in a study of blood T cells in healthy people across ages. TCRdb called the 5' RACE reads again in MiXCR, with one record for every CDR3 protein. This table holds 250,000 to 300,000 distinct CDR3 sequences, 25% to 30% found once. The sample taken for sequencing was blood. These receptors came from a woman in her 70s in good health. The CDR3 runs from the conserved cysteine through the conserved F or W. Each record gives: J gene, clone size, V gene, CDR3 length, D gene, CDR3 protein, CDR3 DNA. A D gene is named only where the DNA matches it firmly. Clone size is shown for a subset of rows, as once, few, many or a class of expanded clone.

j_call: TRBJ1-5; clone_size: NA; v_call: TRBV24-1; cdr3_length: 12; d_call: NA; cdr3_aa: CATSDFRRVPGF; cdr3_nt: TGTGCCACCAGTGATTTTCGCAGGGTTCCAGGATTT
j_call: TRBJ2-4; clone_size: few; v_call: TRBV7-9; cdr3_length: 17; d_call: TRBD1; cdr3_aa: CASSYDRDGIAKNIQYF; cdr3_nt: TGTGCCAGCAGTTATGACAGGGATGGGATAGCCAAAAACATTCAGTACTTC
j_call: TRBJ2-5; clone_size: NA; v_call: TRBV28; cdr3_length: 16; d_call: NA; cdr3_aa: CASSLSEGGLEETQYF; cdr3_nt: TGTGCCAGCAGTTTGTCAGAAGGGGGATTGGAAGAGACCCAGTACTTC
j_call: TRBJ2-6; clone_size: few; v_call: TRBV4-1; cdr3_length: 19; d_call: NA; cdr3_aa: CASSQDPAGVHSGANVLTF; cdr3_nt: TGCGCCAGCAGCCAAGATCCGGCAGGGGTTCACTCTGGGGCCAACGTCCTGACTTTC
j_call: TRBJ2-2; clone_size: few; v_call: TRBV9; cdr3_length: 13; d_call: NA; cdr3_aa: CASSEQRTGELFF; cdr3_nt: TGTGCCAGCAGCGAACAGCGCACCGGGGAGCTGTTTTTT
j_call: TRBJ2-1; clone_size: NA; v_call: TRBV5-6; cdr3_length: 14; d_call: NA; cdr3_aa: CASSFEDNQETQHF; cdr3_nt: TGTGCCAGCAGCTTTGAGGACAACCAAGAGACCCAGCACTTC
j_call: TRBJ1-6; clone_size: NA; v_call: TRBV20-1; cdr3_length: 20; d_call: NA; cdr3_aa: CSARGTRTPTLSSYNSPLHF; cdr3_nt: TGCAGTGCTAGAGGAACTCGGACTCCAACGCTAAGCTCCTATAATTCACCCCTCCACTTT
j_call: TRBJ2-5; clone_size: few; v_call: TRBV19; cdr3_length: 15; d_call: NA; cdr3_aa: CASSIGGTVLGTQYF; cdr3_nt: TGTGCCAGTAGTATTGGCGGGACCGTTCTTGGGACCCAGTACTTC
j_call: TRBJ2-7; clone_size: many; v_call: TRBV28; cdr3_length: 15; d_call: TRBD2; cdr3_aa: CASSTSSGRSYEQYF; cdr3_nt: TGTGCCAGCAGTACCTCTAGCGGGAGGTCCTACGAGCAGTACTTC
j_call: TRBJ1-5; clone_size: few; v_call: TRBV12-3/TRBV12-4; cdr3_length: 14; d_call: NA; cdr3_aa: CASSLIRSNQPQHF; cdr3_nt: TGTGCCAGCAGTTTAATACGGAGCAATCAGCCCCAGCATTTT